Presented here are 10 T cell receptor beta chains from one specimen sequenced in a study of CD8 T cells in ankylosing spondylitis. TCRdb ran MiXCR on the 5' RACE reads and lists one entry per CDR3 protein. In the table there are roughly 240,000 distinct CDR3 sequences, roughly 32% of which are singletons. The material sequenced was blood, either unsorted or a sorted T cell fraction (not recorded which). These receptors came from a male donor with ankylosing spondylitis or in good health (not recorded which).

About this clonotype itself: A junction boundary mismatches the germline segment, possibly from a read error. The chain is built from TRBV2 and TRBJ2-4, with unresolved D. Per the germline V gene, CDR1 is SNHLY and CDR2 is FYNNEI. The length of the CDR3 is 10 residues. In nucleotides, the CDR3 is TGTGCCAGCCGCCGGGTTGATCTGAACTTC. Translated, it gives CASRRVDLNF.

This chain joins TRBV3-1 and TRBJ2-7; D is perhaps TRBD2 (6 bases). Trimming stripped 7 bases from V and 0 bases from J, with 13 bases between. The germline gives CDR1 LGHDT, CDR2 YNNKEL (reference sequence). CDR3 length: 14 amino acids. The CDR3 bases are TGTGCCAGCACACCATCGGACTACTCCTACGAGCAGTACTTC. Translated: CASTPSDYSYEQYF.

Only a few counts were recorded for this clonotype. V is TRBV9 and J is TRBJ2-7; the match to TRBD2 covers 10 bases. After removal of 0 bases from V and 5 bases from J, the junction contained 2 bases not matched to a gene. Germline CDR1 is SGDLS and CDR2 is YYNGEE. This CDR3 has 14 amino acids. The CDR3: CASSVVAGGDEQYF. The CDR3 DNA follows: TGTGCCAGCAGCGTAGTAGCGGGGGGAGACGAGCAGTACTTC.

The genes are TRBV9 and TRBJ1-2; TRBD1 might be the D (5 bases). This CDR3 region has 13 residues. Between the trimmed V and J ends, which lost 7 bases and 2 bases, there was a span of 12 bases. Germline V gives CDR1 SGDLS, CDR2 YYNGEE. CDR3 nucleotide sequence: TGTGCCAGCGGCCCGGCAGGGAACTATGGCTACACCTTC. Its translation is CASGPAGNYGYTF.

This clonotype has only a few counts. This chain links TRBV12-3 or TRBV12-4 with TRBJ2-3, with D unresolved. With 5 bases removed from V and 2 bases from J, the gap between germline ends came to 8 bases. The CDR3 totals 13 residues. CDR3 sequence (DNA): TGTGCCAGCAGTATACGGGTCACAGATACGCAGTATTTT. It is translated as CASSIRVTDTQYF.

This clonotype was seen a handful of times. This rearrangement joins TRBV10-1 to TRBJ2-5, with D tentatively TRBD2 (5 bases). In germline, CDR1 is WNHNN, CDR2 SYGVQD (reference sequence). V dropped 8 bases and J dropped 1 base, with 11 bases sitting between them. This CDR3 region has 13 residues. The CDR3 protein is CASADSLQETQYF. The CDR3 DNA follows: TGCGCCAGCGCGGACTCCCTCCAAGAGACCCAGTACTTC.

V and J are TRBV7-9 and TRBJ2-2; D not resolved. CDR1 and CDR2 (germline): SEHNR, FQNEAQ (reference sequence). V dropped 1 base and J dropped 6 bases, with 9 bases sitting between them. The length of the CDR3 is 14 residues. The CDR3: CASSLELDPGELFF. CDR3 sequence (DNA): TGTGCCAGCAGCTTAGAACTGGATCCCGGGGAGCTGTTTTTT.

Only a few counts were recorded for this clonotype. DNA of the CDR3: TGTGCCAGCAGTTTACTAGCGGGGGAACGCACAGATACGCAGTATTTT. This encodes CASSLLAGERTDTQYF. The J gene is TRBJ2-3, the V gene TRBV12-3 or TRBV12-4, with 10 bases that match TRBD2. The CDR3 has 16 residues. After removal of 2 bases from V and 1 base from J, the junction contained 3 bases not matched to a gene.

This clonotype showed up just once. The chain employs TRBV20-1 and TRBJ2-2, with D unresolved. The germline V and J ends were trimmed by 5 bases and 2 bases, with 12 bases remaining between them. This CDR3 is built from 14 residues. CDR1 is DFQATT and CDR2 is SNEGSKA in the germline V gene (reference sequence). DNA for the CDR3: TGCAGTGCTCCTGGGGTTTTAAACACCGGGGAGCTGTTTTTT. Amino acids: CSAPGVLNTGELFF.

This clonotype was found a few times. The rearrangement uses TRBV12-3 or TRBV12-4 and TRBJ2-3, with D possibly TRBD2 on 6 matching bases. The V end was cut by 4 bases, the J end by 0 bases, with 14 bases between. CDR3 length equals 16 residues. The CDR3 coding sequence is TGTGCCAGCAGTTCCTTGGACGGGGGAAGCACAGATACGCAGTATTTT. Translated, it gives CASSSLDGGSTDTQYF.